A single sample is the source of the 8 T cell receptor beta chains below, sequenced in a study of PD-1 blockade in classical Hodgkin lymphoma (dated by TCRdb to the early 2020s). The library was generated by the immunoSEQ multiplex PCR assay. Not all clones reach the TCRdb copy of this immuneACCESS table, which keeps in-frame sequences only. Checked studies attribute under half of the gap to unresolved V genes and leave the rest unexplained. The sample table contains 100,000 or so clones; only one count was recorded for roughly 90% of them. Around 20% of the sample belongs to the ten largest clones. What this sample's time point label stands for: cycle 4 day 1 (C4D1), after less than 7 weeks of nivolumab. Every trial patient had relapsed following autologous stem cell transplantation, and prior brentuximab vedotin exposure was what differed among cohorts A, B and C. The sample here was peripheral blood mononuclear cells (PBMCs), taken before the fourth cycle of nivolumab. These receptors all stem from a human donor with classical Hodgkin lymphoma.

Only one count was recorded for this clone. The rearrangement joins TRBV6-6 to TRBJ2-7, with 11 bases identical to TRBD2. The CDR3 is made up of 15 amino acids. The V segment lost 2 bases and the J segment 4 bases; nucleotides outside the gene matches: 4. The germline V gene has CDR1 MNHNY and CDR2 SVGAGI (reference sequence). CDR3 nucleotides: TGTGCCAGCAGTTACGGCGGGACTAGCGGATACGAGCAGTACTTC. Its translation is CASSYGGTSGYEQYF.

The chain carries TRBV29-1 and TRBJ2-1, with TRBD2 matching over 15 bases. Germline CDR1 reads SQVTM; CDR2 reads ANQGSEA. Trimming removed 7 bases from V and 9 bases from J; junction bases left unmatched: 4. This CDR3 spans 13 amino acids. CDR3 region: CSALGLAGGEQFF. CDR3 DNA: TGCAGCGCCCTGGGACTAGCGGGAGGTGAGCAGTTCTTC.

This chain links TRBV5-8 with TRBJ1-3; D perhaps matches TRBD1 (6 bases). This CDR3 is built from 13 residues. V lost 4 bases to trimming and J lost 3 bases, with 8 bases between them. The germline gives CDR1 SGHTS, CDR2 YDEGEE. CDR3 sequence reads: CASSRDIGNTIYF. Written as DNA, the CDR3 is TGTGCCAGCAGCCGGGACATTGGAAACACCATATATTTT. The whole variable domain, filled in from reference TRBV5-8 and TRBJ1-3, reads EAGVTQSPTHLIKTRGQQATLRCSPISGHTSVYWYQQALGLGLQFLLWYDEGEERNRGNFPPRFSGRQFPNYSSELNVNALELEDSALYLCASSRDIGNTIYFGEGSWLTVV.

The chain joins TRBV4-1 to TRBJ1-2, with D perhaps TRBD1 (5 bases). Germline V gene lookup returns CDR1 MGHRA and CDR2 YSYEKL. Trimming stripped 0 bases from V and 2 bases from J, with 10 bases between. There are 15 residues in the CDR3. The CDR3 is CASSQEARGNYGYTF. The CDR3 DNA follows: TGCGCCAGCAGCCAAGAGGCACGGGGGAACTATGGCTACACCTTC.

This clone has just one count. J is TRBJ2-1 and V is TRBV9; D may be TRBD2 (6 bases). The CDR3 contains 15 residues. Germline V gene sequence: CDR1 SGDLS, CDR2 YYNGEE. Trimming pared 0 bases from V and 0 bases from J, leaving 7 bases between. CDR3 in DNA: TGTGCCAGCAGCGTAGTCGGGGGCTCCTACAATGAGCAGTTCTTC. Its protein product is CASSVVGGSYNEQFF.

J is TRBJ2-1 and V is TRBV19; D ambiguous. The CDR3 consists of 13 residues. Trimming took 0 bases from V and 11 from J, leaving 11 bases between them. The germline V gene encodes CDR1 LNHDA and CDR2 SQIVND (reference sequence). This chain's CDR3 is CASSIDKSGKQFF. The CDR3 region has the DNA TGTGCCAGTAGTATAGATAAGTCTGGCAAGCAGTTCTTC. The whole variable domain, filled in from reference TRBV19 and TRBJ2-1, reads DGGITQSPKYLFRKEGQNVTLSCEQNLNHDAMYWYRQDPGQGLRLIYYSQIVNDFQKGDIAEGYSVSREKKESFPLTVTSAQKNPTAFYLCASSIDKSGKQFFGPGTRLTVL.

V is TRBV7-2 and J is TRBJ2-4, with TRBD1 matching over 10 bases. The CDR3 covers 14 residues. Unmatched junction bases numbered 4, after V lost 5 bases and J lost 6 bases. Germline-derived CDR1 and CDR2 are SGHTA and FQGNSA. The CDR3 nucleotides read TGTGCCAGCAGCCAGACAGGGGGCCCAAACATTCAGTACTTC. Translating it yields CASSQTGGPNIQYF.

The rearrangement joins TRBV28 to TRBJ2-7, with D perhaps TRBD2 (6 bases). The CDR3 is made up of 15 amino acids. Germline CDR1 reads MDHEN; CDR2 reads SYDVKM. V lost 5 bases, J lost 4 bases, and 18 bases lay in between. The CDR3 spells CASSPHSGSTYEQYF. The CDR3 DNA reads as TGTGCCAGCAGTCCCCATAGCGGAAGCACGTACGAGCAGTACTTC.